The 25 T cell receptor beta chains given below trace back to one sample, sequenced in a study of Ad26.COV2.S vaccination and SARS-CoV-2 variants. Stated treatment: some 20 received Ad26.COV2.S at low or high dose, single or two shots; about 5 received placebo; per-sample allocation not given. Day 63 after the first vaccine or placebo injection was the time point for sampling. TCRdb's table, derived via immunoSEQ multiplex PCR, lists solely in-frame clones and lacks some. The sample records about 440,000 clones, roughly 89% being singletons. This sample comprised peripheral blood, obtained in a trial of Ad26.COV2.S vaccine versus placebo. The source is a person aged 18-65 years who received the Ad26.COV2.S COVID-19 vaccine or a placebo.

CDR3 region: CAISALAASYNEQFF. The CDR3 nucleotides read TGTGCCATCAGTGCCCTAGCCGCATCCTACAATGAGCAGTTCTTC. This rearrangement joins TRBV10-3 to TRBJ2-1, with D tentatively TRBD2 (5 bases). Trimming removed 4 bases from V and 1 base from J, with 11 bases in between. In germline, CDR1 is ENHRY, CDR2 SYGVKD. The CDR3 sequence is 15 residues long.

This chain joins TRBV30 and TRBJ2-1, with D possibly being TRBD1 or TRBD2 (5 bases each). The germline gives CDR1 GTSNPN, CDR2 SVGIG (reference sequence). The V end lost 1 base, the J end lost 9 bases, and 7 bases lay between the germline ends. This CDR3 has 11 residues. The CDR3 protein is CAWSDGTEQFF. CDR3 in DNA: TGTGCCTGGAGTGATGGGACTGAGCAGTTCTTC.

The V gene is TRBV19, the J gene TRBJ2-3, with a tentative D call TRBD1 (6 bases). CDR1 is LNHDA, CDR2 SQIVND, per germline (reference sequence). V was pared by 5 bases and J by 2 bases, with 11 bases between. The CDR3 covers 14 residues. The CDR3 region is CASSSQGITDTQYF. The CDR3 DNA reads as TGTGCCAGTAGTTCACAGGGAATCACAGATACGCAGTATTTT.

J is TRBJ2-1 and V is TRBV28; 7 bases align to TRBD2. This CDR3 contains 14 residues. CDR1 and CDR2 from the germline V gene are MDHEN and SYDVKM. With V trimmed by 5 bases and J by 5 bases, 6 bases remained unmatched. The CDR3 reads CASSGAGWDNEQFF. CDR3 coding DNA: TGTGCCAGCAGTGGAGCGGGGTGGGACAATGAGCAGTTCTTC.

Worth noting for this clone: Germline is not matched at one junction end, which may reflect a read error. The V and J genes are TRBV15 and TRBJ2-2; D unresolved. From germline, CDR1 is LNHNV and CDR2 YYDKDF (reference sequence). The CDR3 covers 14 residues. As DNA, the CDR3 is TGTACCACCAGCAGAGATACGATAGACGGGGAGCTGTTTTTT. Translating it yields CTTSRDTIDGELFF.

The chain joins TRBV7-2 to TRBJ1-5; 9 bases map to TRBD1. Germline V gene sequence: CDR1 SGHTA, CDR2 FQGNSA. The J segment lost 1 base and the V segment lost 5 bases, leaving 3 bases of the junction unmatched. This CDR3 is 15 amino acids long. This CDR3 reads CASSHDRGSNQPQHF. The CDR3 coding sequence is TGTGCCAGCAGCCACGACAGGGGGAGCAATCAGCCCCAGCATTTT.

This chain links TRBV2 with TRBJ2-2; D is ambiguous. The CDR3 is 15 amino acids. Germline V gives CDR1 SNHLY, CDR2 FYNNEI. V was cut by 2 bases and J by 1 base, with 8 bases left in between. Written as DNA, the CDR3 is TGTGCCAGCAGTGAAATTGAGTGGAACACCGGGGAGCTGTTTTTT. Translation gives CASSEIEWNTGELFF.

V is TRBV28 and J is TRBJ2-1, with 12 bases matching TRBD2. V shed 2 bases, J shed 14 bases, and the junction held 7 bases outside the gene matches. CDR3 size: 14 residues. The V gene's germline CDR1 is MDHEN and CDR2 SYDVKM. The CDR3 DNA follows: TGTGCCAGCAGTTTACTAGCGGGAGGGTCTGCGGAGTTCTTC. The encoded protein is CASSLLAGGSAEFF. The whole variable domain, filled in from reference TRBV28 and TRBJ2-1, reads DVKVTQSSRYLVKRTGEKVFLECVQDMDHENMFWYRQDPGLGLRLIYFSYDVKMKEKGDIPEGYSVSREKKERFSLILESASTNQTSMYLCASSLLAGGSAEFFGPGTRLTVL.

This chain uses TRBV7-9 with TRBJ2-7; D unclear. This CDR3 is 13 amino acids long. The V and J ends lost 11 bases and 4 bases respectively, with 18 bases between them. Per germline, CDR1 SEHNR and CDR2 FQNEAQ (reference sequence). The CDR3 DNA reads TGTGCCGCCAGCCCTTTGACGATTTACGAGCAGTACTTC. Translated: CAASPLTIYEQYF. The variable domain in full, with the rest retrieved from reference TRBV7-9 and TRBJ2-7, is DTGVSQNPRHKITKRGQNVTFRCDPISEHNRLYWYRQTLGQGPEFLTYFQNEAQLEKSRLLSDRFSAERPKGSFSTLEIQRTEQGDSAMYLCAASPLTIYEQYFGPGTRLTVT.

The chain links TRBV6-1 to TRBJ2-7; D gene ambiguous. Germline CDR1 and CDR2: MNHNS and SASEGT. Trimming cost V 2 bases and J 6 bases, with 17 bases left between them. The CDR3 spans 15 residues. The CDR3, as DNA: TGTGCCAGCAGTGAACAAGCTGGCATTTGGAGCGAGCAGTACTTC. Translating gives CASSEQAGIWSEQYF.

The chain couples TRBV7-2 to TRBJ1-2; 9 nucleotides match TRBD1. Germline values: CDR1 SGHTA, CDR2 FQGNSA. The V segment lost 8 bases and the J segment 7 bases; nucleotides outside the gene matches: 20. The CDR3 is 17 amino acids. The CDR3 DNA reads as TGTGCCAGCTTCATAGGGGGACAGGGTAACAGAGGGAGTGGCTACACCTTC. It specifies CASFIGGQGNRGSGYTF.

This chain uses TRBV28 with TRBJ2-5, with 7 bases identical to TRBD1. The V and J ends lost 3 bases and 1 base, in that order; junction bases with no gene match: 11. Germline CDR1 is MDHEN and CDR2 is SYDVKM. The CDR3 length is 17 residues. CDR3 nucleotide sequence: TGTGCCAGCAGTTTCCGGGGACAGAGCAAGTTCCAAGAGACCCAGTACTTC. Protein product: CASSFRGQSKFQETQYF. Based on the CDR3 plus reference TRBV28 and TRBJ2-5, the full variable domain is DVKVTQSSRYLVKRTGEKVFLECVQDMDHENMFWYRQDPGLGLRLIYFSYDVKMKEKGDIPEGYSVSREKKERFSLILESASTNQTSMYLCASSFRGQSKFQETQYFGPGTRLLVL.

The CDR3 nucleotides are TGTGCCAGCAGCTCGCAGGGGGCGAACACTGAAGCTTTCTTT. This gives the protein CASSSQGANTEAFF. The chain is built from TRBV7-9 and TRBJ1-1; 8 bases align to TRBD1. This CDR3 comprises 14 residues. Unmatched junction bases numbered 2, after V lost 4 bases and J lost 1 base. Germline CDR1 is SEHNR and CDR2 is FQNEAQ (reference sequence).

CDR3 loop: CAWSWFNYGYTF. CDR3 DNA sequence: TGTGCCTGGAGCTGGTTCAACTATGGCTACACCTTC. The J gene is TRBJ1-2, the V gene TRBV30; no reliable D call. The CDR3 has 12 amino acids. V dropped 3 bases and J dropped 2 bases, with 7 bases sitting between them. Germline-derived CDR1 and CDR2 are GTSNPN and SVGIG (reference sequence). The entire variable domain, with the rest obtained from reference TRBV30 and TRBJ1-2, is as follows: SQTIHQWPATLVQPVGSPLSLECTVEGTSNPNLYWYRQAAGRGLQLLFYSVGIGQISSEVPQNLSASRPQDRQFILSSKKLLLSDSGFYLCAWSWFNYGYTFGSGTRLTVV.

CDR3 region: CASSILGTEQYF. DNA of the CDR3: TGCGCCAGCAGCATACTAGGGACAGAGCAGTACTTC. The rearrangement uses TRBV5-1 and TRBJ2-7; possible D gene TRBD1, 6 bases. Germline V lookup: CDR1 SGHRS, CDR2 YFSETQ. Trimming pared 4 bases from V and 7 bases from J, leaving 12 bases between. This CDR3 region has 12 residues.

The chain combines TRBV12-3 or TRBV12-4 with TRBJ2-6; D is uncertain. The CDR3 is made up of 13 amino acids. Trimming cost V 6 bases and J 2 bases, with 5 bases left between them. CDR3 amino acids: CASSSAGANVLTF. CDR3 in DNA: TGTGCCAGCAGCTCCGCTGGGGCCAACGTCCTGACTTTC.

This clone was counted once. The CDR3: CSAGQGQETQYF. The CDR3 DNA reads as TGCAGCGCGGGACAGGGACAAGAGACCCAGTACTTC. The rearrangement uses TRBV29-1 and TRBJ2-5; TRBD1 matches 9 bases. Germline V gene lookup returns CDR1 SQVTM and CDR2 ANQGSEA. J was trimmed by 2 bases and V by 7 bases; bases with no gene match: 2. The CDR3 loop spans 12 amino acids.

The V gene is TRBV30, the J gene TRBJ1-5, with a weak D call TRBD1 (5 bases). Trimming cost V 5 bases and J 5 bases, with 13 bases left between them. The CDR3 is 13 amino acids. Germline V lookup: CDR1 GTSNPN, CDR2 SVGIG (reference sequence). The CDR3 DNA reads as TGTGCCTGGGGTGGGGGGATGGATCAGCCCCAGCATTTT. Amino acid sequence: CAWGGGMDQPQHF.

This chain connects TRBV6-5 to TRBJ2-1, with D possibly TRBD1 on 5 matching bases. The V and J ends lost 9 bases and 0 bases respectively, with 9 bases between them. This CDR3 is built from 13 residues. Germline V gene lookup returns CDR1 MNHEY and CDR2 SVGAGI. The CDR3 protein is CASGQTSYNEQFF. Written as DNA, the CDR3 is TGTGCCAGTGGACAAACCTCCTACAATGAGCAGTTCTTC.

The chain carries TRBV29-1 and TRBJ2-5; 7 positions agree with TRBD1. V was clipped by 7 bases and J by 5 bases; unmatched bases: 7. CDR3 length: 12 residues. Germline CDR1 is SQVTM and CDR2 is ANQGSEA. The CDR3 DNA reads as TGCAGCGGTAGTCAGGGGGTGGAGACCCAGTACTTC. Amino acid sequence: CSGSQGVETQYF.

V gene TRBV3-1 (or the pseudogene TRBV3-2) combines with J gene TRBJ2-4, with D tentatively TRBD1 or TRBD2 (6 bases each). The CDR3 covers 16 residues. Germline V CDR1 and CDR2: LGHDT, YNNKEL (reference sequence). The V and J ends lost 5 bases and 0 bases respectively, with 14 bases between them. The DNA of the CDR3 is TGTGCCAGCAGCACCCCGGGGGCTTTAGCCAAAAACATTCAGTACTTC. Translating it yields CASSTPGALAKNIQYF.

The chain is built from TRBV7-3 and TRBJ2-3; D possibly corresponds to TRBD2 (6 bases). Germline V gene sequence: CDR1 SGHTA, CDR2 FQGTGA. Trimming left V 0 bases short and J 1 base short, with 17 bases between. This CDR3 has 18 residues. CDR3 coding DNA: TGTGCCAGCAGCTTAACGGTTCGGGGGAGCTCTGGCACAGATACGCAGTATTTT. Amino acids: CASSLTVRGSSGTDTQYF.

The rearrangement joins TRBV21-1 to TRBJ1-2; no check of the table's D call, TRBD1, against the DNA was made. TRBV21-1 is described as a pseudogene. The CDR3 length is 17 residues. The CDR3 here is CASSKLGPTGGLYGYTF. The CDR3 coding sequence is TGTGCCAGCAGCAAGCTGGGCCCGACAGGGGGCCTCTATGGCTACACCTTC.

This clone was seen more than once but under ten times. This sample also contains other DNA sequences that code for the same CDR3. The gene calls are TRBV20-1 and TRBJ2-1; D gene ambiguous. Germline CDR1 is DFQATT and CDR2 is SNEGSKA (reference sequence). This CDR3 is 10 amino acids long. The V gene lost 0 bases and the J gene lost 6 bases, with 0 bases spanning the gap. CDR3 sequence reads: CSARDNEQFF. For the CDR3, the DNA is TGCAGTGCTAGAGACAATGAGCAGTTCTTC.

This clone was observed a single time. This chain links TRBV27 with TRBJ2-6, with D perhaps TRBD2 (6 bases). V was pared by 7 bases and J by 1 base, with 11 bases between. The CDR3 runs to 15 residues. Germline CDR1 is MNHEY and CDR2 is SMNVEV (reference sequence). The CDR3 DNA reads as TGTGCCAGCACCCCCGGGGGTTCTGGGGCCAACGTCCTGACTTTC. Its protein product is CASTPGGSGANVLTF. The variable domain in full, completed from reference TRBV27 and TRBJ2-6, reads EAQVTQNPRYLITVTGKKLTVTCSQNMNHEYMSWYRQDPGLGLRQIYYSMNVEVTDKGDVPEGYKVSRKEKRNFPLILESPSPNQTSLYFCASTPGGSGANVLTFGAGSRLTVL.